This T cell receptor (beta chain) was captured in a study of tumor-infiltrating lymphocytes in oesophageal squamous cell carcinoma (dated by TCRdb to 2016 to 2017). The library was built by means of PCR. These reads were obtained on an Illumina HiSeq 2000. Using fastp at Q25 and MiXCR, TCRdb reprocessed the public reads and kept productive beta chains. Rows with a matching CDR3 protein are joined into one entry that keeps the most common DNA and genes. The sample records over 10,000 distinct CDR3 sequences, roughly half of which are singletons. Of the sample, around 14% is held by the ten largest clones. This clonotype was seen ten or more times. Its target antigen remains unknown. No much larger clone exists at a distance of one base, and base qualities are not known. The clonotype was recovered from a male donor with esophageal squamous cell carcinoma. Sample: normal esophageal tissue next to the tumor.

The CDR3 in this case is CATRVFGINEQFF. In nucleotides, the sequence is TGTGCCACTCGAGTCTTTGGGATCAATGAGCAGTTCTTC. The chain links TRBV19 with TRBJ2-1, with the D gene call left open. The CDR3 contains 13 residues, cysteine and phenylalanine counted. Solely the CDR3 DNA is kept, with 39 bases framed from the first base. The germline V gene (reference sequence) yields LNHDA for CDR1 and SQIVND for CDR2. The V and J ends are trimmed by 10 bases and 6 bases, leaving 16 bases between them.